Following are 26 T cell receptor beta chains from one sample sequenced in a study of technical replicates of blood from a handful of donors. Some clones are missing from TCRdb's copy, which holds only in-frame ones; the method was immunoSEQ multiplex PCR. The table lists some 49,000 clones, roughly 92% of them singletons. The specimen was PBMCs. The receptors stem from a human donor in good health. Some clones in this sample may be carry-over from other donors' samples.

The gene calls are TRBV5-6 and TRBJ2-7; weak D call: TRBD1 (7 bases). V was trimmed by 4 bases and J by 4 bases, leaving 21 bases between them. CDR3 length equals 16 residues. CDR1 SGHDT and CDR2 YYEEEE come from the germline V gene. The CDR3 DNA reads TGTGCCAGCAGCCAGACAGGGACTGGGTTATTATACGAGCAGTACTTC. Translation: CASSQTGTGLLYEQYF.

V gene TRBV15 combines with J gene TRBJ1-3; D not resolved. This CDR3 comprises 12 residues. Deletions cut 0 bases from V and 9 bases from J, with 6 bases between. Germline loops: CDR1 LNHNV, CDR2 YYDKDF (reference sequence). The CDR3 DNA reads TGTGCCACCAGCAGAGATGTCGGCACCATATATTTT. Translating gives CATSRDVGTIYF.

The rearrangement links TRBV2 to TRBJ2-2; D is uncertain. V gave up 9 bases and J gave up 0 bases, with 11 bases separating them. The CDR3 consists of 14 residues. CDR1 is SNHLY and CDR2 is FYNNEI in the germline V gene. The CDR3 nucleotides read TGTGCCAGTTTCCGACGGGCGAACACCGGGGAGCTGTTTTTT. Protein sequence: CASFRRANTGELFF.

The genes are TRBV2 and TRBJ2-3, with 10 bases matching TRBD1. The CDR3 sequence is 14 residues long. In germline, CDR1 is SNHLY, CDR2 FYNNEI. V shed 3 bases and J 4 bases; nucleotides not matched to a gene: 1. The CDR3 loop reads CASSDGTGADTQYF. The CDR3 nucleotides are TGTGCCAGCAGTGACGGGACAGGGGCAGATACGCAGTATTTT.

The rearrangement links TRBV6-5 to TRBJ1-1; 9 bases fit TRBD1. The V gene end was trimmed by 3 bases and the J gene end by 0 bases; junction bases not matched to a gene: 5. The CDR3 sequence is 16 residues long. Germline lookup yields CDR1 MNHEY and CDR2 SVGAGI. The DNA of the CDR3 is TGTGCCAGCAGTTATGTGGGACAGGGCATGAACACTGAAGCTTTCTTT. Its translation: CASSYVGQGMNTEAFF.

The chain recombines TRBV5-1 with TRBJ1-4; D not certain. This CDR3 has 14 amino acids. The V end was cut by 0 bases, the J end by 5 bases, with 8 bases between. Per germline, CDR1 SGHRS and CDR2 YFSETQ. CDR3 sequence: CASSLVAGNEKLFF. In DNA form, the CDR3 reads TGCGCCAGCAGCTTGGTAGCGGGAAATGAAAAACTGTTTTTT.

This clone has a single count. The CDR3 DNA reads TGTGCCAGCAGCAGCGGGACGGCTGGAAACACCATATATTTT. It codes for CASSSGTAGNTIYF. The J gene is TRBJ1-3, the V gene TRBV5-4; D might be TRBD1 (5 bases). Between the trimmed V and J ends, which lost 4 bases and 2 bases, there was a span of 10 bases. The CDR3 runs to 14 residues. In germline, CDR1 is SGHNT, CDR2 YYREEE (reference sequence).

This clone was observed a few times. The rearrangement links TRBV2 to TRBJ1-2, with D possibly matching TRBD1 (5 bases). The CDR3 covers 14 residues. Germline values: CDR1 SNHLY, CDR2 FYNNEI. With 2 bases removed from V and 4 bases from J, the gap between germline ends came to 11 bases. In nucleotides, the CDR3 is TGTGCCAGCAGTGAATCCAGGGCCCCCTATGGCTACACCTTC. Encoded protein: CASSESRAPYGYTF. Together with reference TRBV2 and TRBJ1-2, the CDR3 gives the full variable domain: EPEVTQTPSHQVTQMGQEVILRCVPISNHLYFYWYRQILGQKVEFLVSFYNNEISEKSEIFDDQFSVERPDGSNFTLKIRSTKLEDSAMYFCASSESRAPYGYTFGSGTRLTVV.

The V gene is TRBV6-1, the J gene TRBJ2-2; 8 positions agree with TRBD2. Germline V CDR1 and CDR2: MNHNS, SASEGT. This CDR3 is 14 amino acids long. Losses at the gene ends were 6 bases for V and 5 bases for J; bases not matched to a gene: 5. CDR3 sequence reads: CASSYGGETGELFF. DNA of the CDR3: TGTGCCAGCAGCTACGGGGGGGAGACCGGGGAGCTGTTTTTT.

The rearrangement joins TRBV30 to TRBJ1-6; no clear D gene. The CDR3 covers 11 residues. The V and J ends lost 7 bases and 3 bases respectively, with 4 bases between them. CDR1 is GTSNPN, CDR2 SVGIG, per germline (reference sequence). CDR3 nucleotides: TGTGCCTCGGGCTATAATTCACCCCTCCACTTT. This encodes CASGYNSPLHF.

V gene TRBV4-3 combines with J gene TRBJ2-7; 7 nucleotides match TRBD2. Germline CDR1 and CDR2: LGHNA and YSLEER. V was clipped by 0 bases and J by 1 base; unmatched bases: 6. This CDR3 region has 16 residues. CDR3 nucleotides: TGCGCCAGCAGCCAAGATATGGCTAGCGGTTCCTACGAGCAGTACTTC. This encodes CASSQDMASGSYEQYF.

The rearrangement links TRBV25-1 to TRBJ2-7; a weak D match, TRBD2 (5 bases). Germline CDR1 MGHDK, CDR2 SYGVNS. Trimming took 2 bases from V and 4 from J, leaving 9 bases between them. This CDR3 comprises 13 residues. CDR3 bases: TGTGCCAGCAGTGAAGGAGGTCGGTACGAGCAGTACTTC. Encoded protein: CASSEGGRYEQYF.

The CDR3 region has the DNA TGTGCCAGCAGCTGGGACAGGGGGCTGGGCACTGAAGCTTTCTTT. This encodes CASSWDRGLGTEAFF. This chain joins TRBV5-5 and TRBJ1-1; 12 bases line up with TRBD1. Germline V gene sequence: CDR1 SGHKS, CDR2 YYEKEE (reference sequence). The CDR3 sequence is 15 residues long. The trim removed 3 bases at V and 4 bases at J, leaving 4 bases unmatched.

Only one count was recorded for this clone. The rearrangement links TRBV4-1 to TRBJ2-7, with TRBD2 identical over 10 bases. J was trimmed by 2 bases and V by 0 bases; bases with no gene match: 4. The CDR3 is made up of 16 amino acids. From germline, CDR1 is MGHRA and CDR2 YSYEKL. This chain's CDR3 is CASSQDWGLAPYEQYF. The CDR3 DNA reads TGCGCCAGCAGCCAAGATTGGGGACTAGCGCCCTACGAGCAGTACTTC.

The rearrangement joins TRBV29-1 to TRBJ2-7, with a tentative D call TRBD1 (5 bases). This CDR3 region has 12 residues. Trimming cost V 7 bases and J 7 bases, with 17 bases left between them. From germline, CDR1 is SQVTM and CDR2 ANQGSEA. CDR3 protein: CSAHWTSGEQYF. CDR3 sequence (DNA): TGCAGCGCCCATTGGACATCAGGGGAGCAGTACTTC.

V usage is TRBV5-1 and J usage is TRBJ2-3; possible D gene TRBD1, 6 bases. Germline V gene sequence: CDR1 SGHRS, CDR2 YFSETQ. V gave up 4 bases and J gave up 0 bases, with 12 bases separating them. CDR3 length: 15 amino acids. The CDR3 bases are TGCGCCAGCAGCAACAGGGACCCTAGCACAGATACGCAGTATTTT. Translated, it gives CASSNRDPSTDTQYF.

The V and J genes are TRBV18 and TRBJ2-7, with TRBD2 identical over 9 bases. Germline V gene lookup returns CDR1 KGHSH and CDR2 LQKENI. This CDR3 contains 13 residues. J lost 5 bases, V lost 6 bases, and 5 bases had no gene match. CDR3 in amino acids: CASSAGGPNEQYF. The CDR3 DNA is TGTGCCAGCTCCGCGGGAGGGCCCAACGAGCAGTACTTC.

The J gene is TRBJ2-7, the V gene TRBV5-5; 8 bases align to TRBD1. Germline CDR1 SGHKS, CDR2 YYEKEE (reference sequence). V lost 5 bases and J lost 2; bases outside the gene matches: 9. The CDR3 is made up of 15 amino acids. The CDR3 is CASSKTGAKTYEQYF. In DNA form, the CDR3 reads TGTGCCAGCAGTAAGACAGGGGCGAAGACCTACGAGCAGTACTTC.

This sequence joins TRBV30 and TRBJ2-3, with a tentative D call TRBD1 (6 bases). CDR3 length: 15 residues. V was cut by 1 base and J by 6 bases, with 17 bases left in between. Germline V gene sequence: CDR1 GTSNPN, CDR2 SVGIG (reference sequence). This CDR3 reads CAWSAVGAPLDTQYF. CDR3 bases: TGTGCCTGGAGTGCAGTGGGGGCCCCCCTCGATACGCAGTATTTT.

The CDR3 sequence: CASSLAQIQGAGELFF. As DNA, the CDR3 is TGTGCCAGCAGCTTAGCCCAAATACAGGGGGCCGGGGAGCTGTTTTTT. J is TRBJ2-2 and V is TRBV7-2, with 8 bases fitting TRBD1. V gave up 0 bases and J gave up 6 bases; unmatched junction bases: 6. This CDR3 is built from 16 residues. In germline, CDR1 is SGHTA, CDR2 FQGNSA.

The chain has TRBV5-4 and TRBJ2-1; D is possibly TRBD2 (6 bases). CDR1 and CDR2 from the germline V gene are SGHNT and YYREEE (reference sequence). Trimming took 4 bases from V and 4 from J, leaving 18 bases between them. The CDR3 totals 16 residues. Written as DNA, the CDR3 is TGTGCCAGCAGCGGGGGGACGGGAGCCCCTTACAATGAGCAGTTCTTC. Protein sequence: CASSGGTGAPYNEQFF.

This chain uses TRBV6-5 with TRBJ1-2; D perhaps matches TRBD1 (6 bases). Germline CDR1 and CDR2: MNHEY and SVGAGI. The CDR3 length is 13 residues. With 2 bases removed from V and 6 bases from J, the gap between germline ends came to 10 bases. The CDR3 DNA reads TGTGCCAGCAGTTACGGCGGACAGAATGGCTACACCTTC. Its translation: CASSYGGQNGYTF.

The chain carries TRBV5-1 and TRBJ1-1, with TRBD1 as a possible D gene (5 bases). V lost 0 bases and J 4 bases, leaving 10 bases between the germline ends. The CDR3 contains 14 residues. Germline CDR1 SGHRS, CDR2 YFSETQ. CDR3 protein: CASSLAGGGTEAFF. The CDR3 bases are TGCGCCAGCAGCTTGGCCGGGGGGGGCACTGAAGCTTTCTTT.

This clone turned up a few times. The chain uses TRBV4-3 and TRBJ2-1, with a tentative D call TRBD1 (5 bases). This CDR3 comprises 16 residues. Looked up from germline, CDR1 is LGHNA and CDR2 is YSLEER. The V gene lost 0 bases and the J gene lost 3 bases, with 12 bases spanning the gap. In DNA form, the CDR3 reads TGCGCCAGCAGCCAAGAGGCAGACAGCTTCTACAATGAGCAGTTCTTC. It yields the protein CASSQEADSFYNEQFF.

The rearrangement links TRBV6-5 to TRBJ2-7, with 9 bases matching TRBD1. Per the germline V gene, CDR1 is MNHEY and CDR2 is SVGAGI. This CDR3 is built from 14 residues. Trimming cost V 0 bases and J 4 bases; bases outside gene matches: 1. This CDR3 reads CASSYSQGAYEQYF. CDR3 nucleotide sequence: TGTGCCAGCAGTTACTCACAGGGGGCTTACGAGCAGTACTTC.

The chain combines TRBV6-6 with TRBJ2-1, with 9 bases that match TRBD2. The CDR3 runs 15 residues. The germline gives CDR1 MNHNY, CDR2 SVGAGI (reference sequence). The V gene end was trimmed by 5 bases and the J gene end by 9 bases; junction bases not matched to a gene: 11. CDR3 DNA sequence: TGTGCCAGCAGTCACGGACTAGCGCGGGGACCTGAGCAGTTCTTC. Its protein product is CASSHGLARGPEQFF.